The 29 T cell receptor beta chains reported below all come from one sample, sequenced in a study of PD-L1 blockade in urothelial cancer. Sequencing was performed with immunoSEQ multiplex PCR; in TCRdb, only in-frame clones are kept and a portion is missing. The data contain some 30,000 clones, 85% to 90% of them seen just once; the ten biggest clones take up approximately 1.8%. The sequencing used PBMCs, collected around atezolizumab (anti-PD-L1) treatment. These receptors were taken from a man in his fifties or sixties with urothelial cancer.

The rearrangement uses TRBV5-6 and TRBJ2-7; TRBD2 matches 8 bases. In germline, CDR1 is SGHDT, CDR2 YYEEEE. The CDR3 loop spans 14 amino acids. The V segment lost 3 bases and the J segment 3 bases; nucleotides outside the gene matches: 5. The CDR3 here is CASSWGLGGYEQYF. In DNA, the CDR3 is TGTGCCAGCAGCTGGGGACTAGGAGGCTACGAGCAGTACTTC.

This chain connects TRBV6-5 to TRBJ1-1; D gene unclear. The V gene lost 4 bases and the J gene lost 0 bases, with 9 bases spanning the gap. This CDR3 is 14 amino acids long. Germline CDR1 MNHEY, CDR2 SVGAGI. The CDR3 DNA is TGTGCCAGCAGTTGGGCCCAGGTGAACACTGAAGCTTTCTTT. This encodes CASSWAQVNTEAFF.

The CDR3, as DNA: TGCGCCAGCAGCTTGGGGGGGGGCCCGAACCCCCTCTACAATGAGCAGTTCTTC. Encoded protein: CASSLGGGPNPLYNEQFF. The chain combines TRBV5-1 with TRBJ2-1; weak D call: TRBD2 (7 bases). CDR3 size: 18 residues. Trimming pared 0 bases from V and 3 bases from J, leaving 19 bases between. Germline CDR1 is SGHRS and CDR2 is YFSETQ.

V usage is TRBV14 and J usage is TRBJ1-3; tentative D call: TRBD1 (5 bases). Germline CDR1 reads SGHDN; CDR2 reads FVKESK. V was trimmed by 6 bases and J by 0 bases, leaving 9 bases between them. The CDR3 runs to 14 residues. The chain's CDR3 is CASSRQSSGNTIYF. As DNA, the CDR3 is TGTGCCAGCAGTCGACAGAGCTCTGGAAACACCATATATTTT.

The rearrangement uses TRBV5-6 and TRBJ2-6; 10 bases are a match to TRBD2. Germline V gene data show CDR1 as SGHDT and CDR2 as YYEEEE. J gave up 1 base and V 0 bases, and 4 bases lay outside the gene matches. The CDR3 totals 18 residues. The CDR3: CASSLEAGGQSGANVLTF. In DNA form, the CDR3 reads TGTGCCAGCAGCTTGGAAGCGGGAGGGCAATCTGGGGCCAACGTCCTGACTTTC.

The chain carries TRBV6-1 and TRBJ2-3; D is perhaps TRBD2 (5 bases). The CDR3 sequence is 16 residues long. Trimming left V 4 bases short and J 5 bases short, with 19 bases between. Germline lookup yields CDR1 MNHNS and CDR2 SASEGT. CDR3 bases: TGTGCCAGCAGTGCCTGGACCCCCCCCGAGGGAGATACGCAGTATTTT. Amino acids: CASSAWTPPEGDTQYF.

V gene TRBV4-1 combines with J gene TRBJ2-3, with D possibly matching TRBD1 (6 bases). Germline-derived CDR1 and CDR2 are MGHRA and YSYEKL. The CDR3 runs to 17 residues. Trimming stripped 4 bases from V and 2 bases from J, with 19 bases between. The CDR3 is CASSRGGTGANTDTQYF. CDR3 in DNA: TGCGCCAGCAGCCGAGGGGGAACTGGGGCCAACACAGATACGCAGTATTTT.

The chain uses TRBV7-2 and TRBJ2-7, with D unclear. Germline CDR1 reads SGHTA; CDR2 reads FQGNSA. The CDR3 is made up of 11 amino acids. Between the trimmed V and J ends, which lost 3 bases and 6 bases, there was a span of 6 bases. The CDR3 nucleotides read TGTGCCAGCAGCTTCCATAGCGAGCAGTACTTC. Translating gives CASSFHSEQYF.

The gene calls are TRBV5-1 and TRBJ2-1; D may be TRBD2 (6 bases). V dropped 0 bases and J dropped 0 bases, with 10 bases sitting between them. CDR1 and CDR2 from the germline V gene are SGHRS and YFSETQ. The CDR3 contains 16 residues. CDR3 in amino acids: CASSLGVAASYNEQFF. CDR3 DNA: TGCGCCAGCAGCTTGGGGGTAGCGGCCTCCTACAATGAGCAGTTCTTC.

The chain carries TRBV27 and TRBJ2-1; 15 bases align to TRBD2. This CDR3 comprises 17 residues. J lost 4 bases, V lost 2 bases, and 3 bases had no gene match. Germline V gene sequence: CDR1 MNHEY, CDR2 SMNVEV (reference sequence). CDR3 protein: CASSLRTSGRGYNEQFF. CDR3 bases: TGTGCCAGCAGTTTAAGGACTAGCGGGAGGGGGTACAATGAGCAGTTCTTC.

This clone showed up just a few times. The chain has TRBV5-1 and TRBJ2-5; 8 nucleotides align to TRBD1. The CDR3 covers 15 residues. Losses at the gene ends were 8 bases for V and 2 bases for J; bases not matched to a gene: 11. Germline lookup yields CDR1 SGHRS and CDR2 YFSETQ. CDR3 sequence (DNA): TGCGCCAGTCGGGACAGGCTGCTGCAACAAGAGACCCAGTACTTC. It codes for CASRDRLLQQETQYF.

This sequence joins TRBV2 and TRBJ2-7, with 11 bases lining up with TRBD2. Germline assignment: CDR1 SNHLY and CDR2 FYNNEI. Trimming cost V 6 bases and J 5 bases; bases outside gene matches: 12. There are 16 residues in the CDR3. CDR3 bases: TGTGCCAGCAGCGAACCCGGACTAGCGGGTAGACACGAGCAGTACTTC. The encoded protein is CASSEPGLAGRHEQYF.

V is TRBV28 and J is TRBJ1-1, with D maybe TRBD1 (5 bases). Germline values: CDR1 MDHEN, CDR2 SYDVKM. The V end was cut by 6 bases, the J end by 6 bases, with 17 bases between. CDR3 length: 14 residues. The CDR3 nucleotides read TGTGCCAGCAGCTCAGGGTCCCGTTGGGCTGAAGCTTTCTTT. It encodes CASSSGSRWAEAFF.

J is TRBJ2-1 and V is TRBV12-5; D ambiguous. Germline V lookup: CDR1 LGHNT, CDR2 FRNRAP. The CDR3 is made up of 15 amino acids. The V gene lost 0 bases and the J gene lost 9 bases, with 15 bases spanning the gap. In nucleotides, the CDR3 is TGTGCTAGTGGTTTGGTCAACAAGAGCGACCCTGAGCAGTTCTTC. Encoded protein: CASGLVNKSDPEQFF.

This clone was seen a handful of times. CDR3 sequence (DNA): TGTGCCAGCAGTGGGACAGGGGGCGGTCAGCCCCAGCATTTT. This translates into CASSGTGGGQPQHF. The rearrangement links TRBV2 to TRBJ1-5; 11 nucleotides align to TRBD1. The junction had 2 bases not matched to a gene; V was cut back by 4 bases and J by 6 bases. This CDR3 has 14 amino acids. Germline V gene sequence: CDR1 SNHLY, CDR2 FYNNEI. The complete variable domain, with remaining parts taken from reference TRBV2 and TRBJ1-5, reads EPEVTQTPSHQVTQMGQEVILRCVPISNHLYFYWYRQILGQKVEFLVSFYNNEISEKSEIFDDQFSVERPDGSNFTLKIRSTKLEDSAMYFCASSGTGGGQPQHFGDGTRLSIL.

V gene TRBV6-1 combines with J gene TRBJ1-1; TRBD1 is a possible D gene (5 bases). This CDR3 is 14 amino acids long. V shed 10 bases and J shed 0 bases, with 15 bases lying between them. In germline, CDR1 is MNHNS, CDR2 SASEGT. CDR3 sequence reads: CATGRGAMNTEAFF. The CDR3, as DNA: TGTGCCACGGGTAGGGGCGCGATGAACACTGAAGCTTTCTTT.

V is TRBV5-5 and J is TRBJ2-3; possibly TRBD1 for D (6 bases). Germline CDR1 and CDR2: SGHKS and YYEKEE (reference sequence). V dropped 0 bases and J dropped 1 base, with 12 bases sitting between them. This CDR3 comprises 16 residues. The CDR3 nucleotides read TGTGCCAGCAGCTTGGTTTCAGGGGCAGGCACAGATACGCAGTATTTT. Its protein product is CASSLVSGAGTDTQYF. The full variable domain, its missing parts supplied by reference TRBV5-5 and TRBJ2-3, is DAGVTQSPTHLIKTRGQQVTLRCSPISGHKSVSWYQQVLGQGPQFIFQYYEKEERGRGNFPDRFSARQFPNYSSELNVNALLLGDSALYLCASSLVSGAGTDTQYFGPGTRLTVL.

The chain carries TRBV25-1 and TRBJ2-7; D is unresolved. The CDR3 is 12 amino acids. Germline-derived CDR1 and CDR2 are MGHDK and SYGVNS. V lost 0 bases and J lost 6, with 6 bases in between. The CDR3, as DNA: TGTGCCAGCAGTGAATACCCCTCCGAGCAGTACTTC. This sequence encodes CASSEYPSEQYF.

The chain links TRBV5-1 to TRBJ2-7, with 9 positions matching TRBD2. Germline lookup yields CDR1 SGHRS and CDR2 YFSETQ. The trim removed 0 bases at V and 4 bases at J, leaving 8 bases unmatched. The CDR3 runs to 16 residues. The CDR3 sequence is CASSLASSGRSYEQYF. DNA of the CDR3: TGCGCCAGCAGCTTGGCGAGTAGCGGGAGATCGTACGAGCAGTACTTC.

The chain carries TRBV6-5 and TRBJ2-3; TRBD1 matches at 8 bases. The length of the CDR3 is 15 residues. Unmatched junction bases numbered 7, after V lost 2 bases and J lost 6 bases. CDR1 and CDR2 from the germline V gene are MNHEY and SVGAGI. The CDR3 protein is CASSYRTGSRDTQYF. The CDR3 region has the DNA TGTGCCAGCAGTTACCGGACAGGGAGCAGGGATACGCAGTATTTT.

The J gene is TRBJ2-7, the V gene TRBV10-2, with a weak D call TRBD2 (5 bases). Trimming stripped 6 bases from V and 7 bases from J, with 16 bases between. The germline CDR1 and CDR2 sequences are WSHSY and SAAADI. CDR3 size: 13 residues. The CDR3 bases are TGCGCCAGCAGGGTACCCGGGGTGGGGGAGCAGTACTTC. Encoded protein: CASRVPGVGEQYF.

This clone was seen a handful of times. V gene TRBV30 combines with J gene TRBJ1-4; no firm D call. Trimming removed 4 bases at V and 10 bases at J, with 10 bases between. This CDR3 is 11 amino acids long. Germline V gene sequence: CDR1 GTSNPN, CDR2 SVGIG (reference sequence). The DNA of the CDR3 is TGTGCCTGGAAGCGGCGGGGAAAACTGTTTTTT. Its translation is CAWKRRGKLFF.

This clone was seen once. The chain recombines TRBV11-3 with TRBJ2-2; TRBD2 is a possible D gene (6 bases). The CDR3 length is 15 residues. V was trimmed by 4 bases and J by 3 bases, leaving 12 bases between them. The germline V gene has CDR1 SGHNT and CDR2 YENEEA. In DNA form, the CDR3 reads TGTGCCAGCAGCTCCCGGGAGCTAGACACCGGGGAGCTGTTTTTT. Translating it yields CASSSRELDTGELFF.

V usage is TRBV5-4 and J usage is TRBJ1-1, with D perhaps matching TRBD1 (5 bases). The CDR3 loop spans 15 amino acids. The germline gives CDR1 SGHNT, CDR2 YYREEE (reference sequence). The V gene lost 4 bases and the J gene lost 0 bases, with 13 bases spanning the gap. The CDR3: CASSGGTVMNTEAFF. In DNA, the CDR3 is TGTGCCAGCAGCGGAGGGACGGTCATGAACACTGAAGCTTTCTTT.

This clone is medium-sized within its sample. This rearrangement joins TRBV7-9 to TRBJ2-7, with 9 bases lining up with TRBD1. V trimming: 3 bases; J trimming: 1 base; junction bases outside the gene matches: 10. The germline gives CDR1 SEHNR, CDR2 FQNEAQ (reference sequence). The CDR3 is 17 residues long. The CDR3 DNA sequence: TGTGCCAGCAGCTTTCCATCTACGGACAGGGGATCCTACGAGCAGTACTTC. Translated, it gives CASSFPSTDRGSYEQYF.

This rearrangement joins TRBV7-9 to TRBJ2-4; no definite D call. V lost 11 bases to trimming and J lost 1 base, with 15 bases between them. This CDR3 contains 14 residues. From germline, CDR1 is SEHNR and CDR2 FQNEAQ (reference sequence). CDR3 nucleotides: TGTGCCGGAGCCATTGCCGAGGCCAAAAACATTCAGTACTTC. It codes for CAGAIAEAKNIQYF.

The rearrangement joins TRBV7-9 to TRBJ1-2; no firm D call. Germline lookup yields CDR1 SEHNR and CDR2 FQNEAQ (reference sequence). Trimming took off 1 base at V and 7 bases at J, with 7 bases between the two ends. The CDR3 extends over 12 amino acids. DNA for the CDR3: TGTGCCAGCAGCTTAGTTGCGTCTGGCTACACCTTC. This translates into CASSLVASGYTF.

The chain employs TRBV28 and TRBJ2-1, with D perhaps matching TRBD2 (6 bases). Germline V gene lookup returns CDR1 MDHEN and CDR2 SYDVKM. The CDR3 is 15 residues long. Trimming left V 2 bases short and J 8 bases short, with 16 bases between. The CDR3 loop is CASSLRGTPSHEQFF. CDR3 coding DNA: TGTGCCAGCAGTTTACGAGGGACTCCTAGTCATGAGCAGTTCTTC.

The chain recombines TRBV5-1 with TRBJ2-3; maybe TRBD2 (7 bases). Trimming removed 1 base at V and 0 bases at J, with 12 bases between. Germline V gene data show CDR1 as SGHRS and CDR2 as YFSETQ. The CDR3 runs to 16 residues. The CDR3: CASSLSRGASTDTQYF. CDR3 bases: TGCGCCAGCAGCTTGTCTCGGGGGGCTAGCACAGATACGCAGTATTTT. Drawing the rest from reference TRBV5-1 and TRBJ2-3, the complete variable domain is KAGVTQTPRYLIKTRGQQVTLSCSPISGHRSVSWYQQTPGQGLQFLFEYFSETQRNKGNFPGRFSGRQFSNSRSEMNVSTLELGDSALYLCASSLSRGASTDTQYFGPGTRLTVL.